This record looks at one T cell receptor beta chain sequence and its context. The data are from a study of control samples from healthy donors and cancer patients. The CDR3 loop spans 12 amino acids. V lost 0 bases to trimming and J lost 8 bases, with 6 bases between them. Per germline, CDR1 LGHNA and CDR2 YNFKEQ. Assay: immunoSEQ multiplex PCR; the TCRdb copy retains only in-frame clones and omits some. The profile shows 85,000 to 90,000 clones, around nine tenths of them singletons. This clonotype was obtained from a woman aged 45-60 years with colorectal cancer. This chain links TRBV4-2 with TRBJ2-3, with D possibly being TRBD1 (5 bases). Material for sequencing was PBMCs. CDR3 nucleotides: TGTGCCAGCAGCCAAGACCAGGGTACGCAGTATTTT. It specifies CASSQDQGTQYF.